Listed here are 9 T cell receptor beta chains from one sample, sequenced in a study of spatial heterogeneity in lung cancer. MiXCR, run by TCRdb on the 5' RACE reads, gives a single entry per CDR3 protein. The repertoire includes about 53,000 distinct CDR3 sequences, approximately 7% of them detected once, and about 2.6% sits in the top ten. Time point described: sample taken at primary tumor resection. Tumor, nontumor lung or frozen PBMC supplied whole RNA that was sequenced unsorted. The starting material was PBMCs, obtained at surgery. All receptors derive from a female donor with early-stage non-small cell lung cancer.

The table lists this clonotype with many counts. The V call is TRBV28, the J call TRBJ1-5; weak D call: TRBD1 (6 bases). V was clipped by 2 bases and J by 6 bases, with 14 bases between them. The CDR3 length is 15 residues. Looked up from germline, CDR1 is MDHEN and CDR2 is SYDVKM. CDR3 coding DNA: TGTGCCAGCAGTTTACCGGAGGGGGACTCTCAGCCCCAGCATTTT. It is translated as CASSLPEGDSQPQHF.

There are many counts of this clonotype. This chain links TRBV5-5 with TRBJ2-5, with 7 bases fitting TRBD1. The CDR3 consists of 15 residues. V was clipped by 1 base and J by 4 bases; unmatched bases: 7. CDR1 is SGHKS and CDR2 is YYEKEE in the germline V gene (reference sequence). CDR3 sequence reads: CASSLLRQGRETQYF. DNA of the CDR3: TGTGCCAGCAGCTTGTTAAGACAGGGCAGAGAGACCCAGTACTTC. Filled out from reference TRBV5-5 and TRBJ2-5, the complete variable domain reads DAGVTQSPTHLIKTRGQQVTLRCSPISGHKSVSWYQQVLGQGPQFIFQYYEKEERGRGNFPDRFSARQFPNYSSELNVNALLLGDSALYLCASSLLRQGRETQYFGPGTRLLVL.

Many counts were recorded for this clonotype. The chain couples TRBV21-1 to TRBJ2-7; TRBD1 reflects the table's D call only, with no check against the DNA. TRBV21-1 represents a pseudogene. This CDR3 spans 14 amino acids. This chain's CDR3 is CASSYRGYDYEQYF. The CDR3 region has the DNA TGTGCCAGCAGCTACAGGGGTTACGACTACGAGCAGTACTTC.

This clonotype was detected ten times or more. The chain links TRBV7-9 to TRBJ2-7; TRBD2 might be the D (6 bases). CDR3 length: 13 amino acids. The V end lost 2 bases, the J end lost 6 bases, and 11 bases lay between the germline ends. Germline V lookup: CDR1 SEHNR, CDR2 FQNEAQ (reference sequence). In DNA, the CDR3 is TGTGCCAGCAGCTTACACGCGGGGACCGAGCAGTACTTC. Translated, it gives CASSLHAGTEQYF.

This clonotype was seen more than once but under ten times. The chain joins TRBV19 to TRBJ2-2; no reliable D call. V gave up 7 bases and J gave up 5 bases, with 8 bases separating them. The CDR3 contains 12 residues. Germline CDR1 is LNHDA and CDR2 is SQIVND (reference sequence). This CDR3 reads CASTQWTGELFF. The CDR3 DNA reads TGTGCCAGTACCCAATGGACCGGGGAGCTGTTTTTT. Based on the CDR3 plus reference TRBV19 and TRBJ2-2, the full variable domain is DGGITQSPKYLFRKEGQNVTLSCEQNLNHDAMYWYRQDPGQGLRLIYYSQIVNDFQKGDIAEGYSVSREKKESFPLTVTSAQKNPTAFYLCASTQWTGELFFGEGSRLTVL.

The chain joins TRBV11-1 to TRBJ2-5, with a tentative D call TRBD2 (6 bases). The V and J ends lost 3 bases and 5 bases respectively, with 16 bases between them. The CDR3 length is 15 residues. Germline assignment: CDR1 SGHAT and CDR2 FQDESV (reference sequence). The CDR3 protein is CASSLGGTWKETQYF. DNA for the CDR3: TGTGCCAGCAGCTTGGGGGGTACATGGAAGGAGACCCAGTACTTC.

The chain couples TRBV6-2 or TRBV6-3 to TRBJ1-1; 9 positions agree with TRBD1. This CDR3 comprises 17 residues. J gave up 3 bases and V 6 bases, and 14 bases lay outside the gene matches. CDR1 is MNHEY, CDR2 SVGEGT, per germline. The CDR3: CASSNPGTGLGHTEAFF. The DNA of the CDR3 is TGTGCCAGCAGCAACCCCGGGACAGGGCTGGGGCACACTGAAGCTTTCTTT.

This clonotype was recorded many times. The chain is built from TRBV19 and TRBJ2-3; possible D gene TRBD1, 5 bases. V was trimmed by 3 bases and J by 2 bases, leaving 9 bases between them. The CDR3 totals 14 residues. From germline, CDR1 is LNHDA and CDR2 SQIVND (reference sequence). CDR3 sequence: CASSMGRDTDTQYF. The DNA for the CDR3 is TGTGCCAGTAGTATGGGCAGGGACACAGATACGCAGTATTTT. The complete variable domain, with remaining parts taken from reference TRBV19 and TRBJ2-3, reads DGGITQSPKYLFRKEGQNVTLSCEQNLNHDAMYWYRQDPGQGLRLIYYSQIVNDFQKGDIAEGYSVSREKKESFPLTVTSAQKNPTAFYLCASSMGRDTDTQYFGPGTRLTVL.

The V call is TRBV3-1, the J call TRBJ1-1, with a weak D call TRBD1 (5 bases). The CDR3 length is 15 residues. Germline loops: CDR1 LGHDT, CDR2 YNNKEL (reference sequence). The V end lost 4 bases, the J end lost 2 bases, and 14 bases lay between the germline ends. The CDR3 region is CASSLRQYQNTEAFF. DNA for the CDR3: TGTGCCAGCAGCCTTAGACAGTACCAAAACACTGAAGCTTTCTTT.